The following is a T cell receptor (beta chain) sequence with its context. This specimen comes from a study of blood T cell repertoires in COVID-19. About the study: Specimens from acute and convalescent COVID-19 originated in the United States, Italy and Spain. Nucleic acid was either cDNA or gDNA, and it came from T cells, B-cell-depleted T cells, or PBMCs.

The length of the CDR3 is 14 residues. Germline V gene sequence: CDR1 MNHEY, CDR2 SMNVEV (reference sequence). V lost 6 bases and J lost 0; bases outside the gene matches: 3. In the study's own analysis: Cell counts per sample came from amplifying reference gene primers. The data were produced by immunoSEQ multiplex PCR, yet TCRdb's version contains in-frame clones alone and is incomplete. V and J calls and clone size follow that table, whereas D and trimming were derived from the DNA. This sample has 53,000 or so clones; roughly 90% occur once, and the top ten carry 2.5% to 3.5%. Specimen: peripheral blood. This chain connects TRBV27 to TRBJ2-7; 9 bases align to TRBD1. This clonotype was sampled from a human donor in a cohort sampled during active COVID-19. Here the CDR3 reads CASRKTGGSYEQYV. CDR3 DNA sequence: TGTGCCAGCAGAAAGACAGGGGGCTCCTACGAGCAGTACGTC.